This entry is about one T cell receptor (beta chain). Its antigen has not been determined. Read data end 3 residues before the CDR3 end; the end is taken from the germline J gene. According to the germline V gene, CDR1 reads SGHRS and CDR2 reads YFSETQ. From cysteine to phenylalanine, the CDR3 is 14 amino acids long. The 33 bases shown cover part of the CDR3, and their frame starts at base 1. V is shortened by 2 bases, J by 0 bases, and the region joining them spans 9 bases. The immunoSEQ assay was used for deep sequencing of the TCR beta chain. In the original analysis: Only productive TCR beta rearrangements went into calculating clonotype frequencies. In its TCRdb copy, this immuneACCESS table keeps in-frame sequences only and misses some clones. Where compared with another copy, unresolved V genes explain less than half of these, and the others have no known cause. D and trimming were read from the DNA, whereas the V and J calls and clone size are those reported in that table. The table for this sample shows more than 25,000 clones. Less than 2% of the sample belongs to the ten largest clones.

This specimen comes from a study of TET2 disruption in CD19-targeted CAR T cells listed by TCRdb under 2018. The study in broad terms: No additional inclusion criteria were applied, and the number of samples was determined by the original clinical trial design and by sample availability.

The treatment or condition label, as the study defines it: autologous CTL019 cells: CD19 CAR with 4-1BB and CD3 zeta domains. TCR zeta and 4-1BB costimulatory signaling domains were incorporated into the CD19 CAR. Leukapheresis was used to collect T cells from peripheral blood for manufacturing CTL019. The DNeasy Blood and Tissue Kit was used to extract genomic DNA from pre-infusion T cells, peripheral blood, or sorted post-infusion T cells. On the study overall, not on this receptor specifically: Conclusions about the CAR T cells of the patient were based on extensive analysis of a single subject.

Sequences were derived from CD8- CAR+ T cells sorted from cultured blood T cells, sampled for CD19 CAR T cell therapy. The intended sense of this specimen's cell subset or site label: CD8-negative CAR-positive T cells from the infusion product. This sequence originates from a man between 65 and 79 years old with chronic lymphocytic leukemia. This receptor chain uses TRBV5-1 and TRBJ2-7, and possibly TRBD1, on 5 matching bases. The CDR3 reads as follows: CASSFTGPSYEQYF. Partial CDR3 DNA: TGCGCCAGCAGCTTTACAGGTCCCTCCTACGAG.